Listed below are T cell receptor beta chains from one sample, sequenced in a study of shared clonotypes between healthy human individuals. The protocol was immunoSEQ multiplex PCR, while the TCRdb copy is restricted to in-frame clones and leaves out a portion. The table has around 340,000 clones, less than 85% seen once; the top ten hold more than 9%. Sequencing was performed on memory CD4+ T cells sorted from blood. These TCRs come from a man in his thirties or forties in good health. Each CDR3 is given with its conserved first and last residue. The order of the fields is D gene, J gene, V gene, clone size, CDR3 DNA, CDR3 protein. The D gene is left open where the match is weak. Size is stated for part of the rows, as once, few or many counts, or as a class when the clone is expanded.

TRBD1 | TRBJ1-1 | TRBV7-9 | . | TGTGCCAGCAGCTTGGCTCAGGGGGGAACTGAAGCTTTCTTT | CASSLAQGGTEAFF
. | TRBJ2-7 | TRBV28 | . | TGTGCCAGCAGCCCTCCGGGACCAAAAGCCTACGAGCAGTACTTC | CASSPPGPKAYEQYF
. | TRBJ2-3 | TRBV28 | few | TGTGCCAGCAGTTTATCAGGGAACCCCCCCCTCACAGATACGCAGTATTTT | CASSLSGNPPLTDTQYF
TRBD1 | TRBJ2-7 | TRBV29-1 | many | TGCAGCGTTAGGACAGGCTACGAGCAGTACTTC | CSVRTGYEQYF
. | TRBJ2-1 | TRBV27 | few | TGTGCCAGCAGTTTGGCAGGTTACTACAATGAGCAGTTCTTC | CASSLAGYYNEQFF
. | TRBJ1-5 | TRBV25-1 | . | TGTGCCAGCAGCCAAGGTCAGGGTGCTCAGCCCCAGCATTTT | CASSQGQGAQPQHF
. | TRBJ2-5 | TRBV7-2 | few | TGTGCCAGCAGCCTTCGTCCGGGACCACAAGAGACCCAGTACTTC | CASSLRPGPQETQYF
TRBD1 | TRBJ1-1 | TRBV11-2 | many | TGTGCCAGCCAAAAGGGACAGGCAACTCGACCGGGCACTGAAGCTTTCTTT | CASQKGQATRPGTEAFF
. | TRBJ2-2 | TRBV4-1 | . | TGCGCCAGCAGCCAAGCGGCGGGGTCTAATTTGGTCGGGGAGCTGTTTTTT | CASSQAAGSNLVGELFF
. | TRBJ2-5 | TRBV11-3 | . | TGTGCCAGCAGCTTGACTGCCCGGGGGACACCTCAAGAGACCCAGTACTTC | CASSLTARGTPQETQYF
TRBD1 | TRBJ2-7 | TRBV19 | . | TGTGCCAGTAGTATATATCGGGGACAGGGTAACGAGCAGTACTTC | CASSIYRGQGNEQYF
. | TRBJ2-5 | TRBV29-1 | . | TGCAGCTCCCCCGGGAACTCCCAAGAGACCCAGTACTTC | CSSPGNSQETQYF
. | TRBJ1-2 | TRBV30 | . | TGTGCCTGGACCGCAGGTCTCGGTTATGGCTACACCTTC | CAWTAGLGYGYTF
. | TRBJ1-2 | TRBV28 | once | TGTGCCAGCACACAAAACTATGGCTACACCTTC | CASTQNYGYTF
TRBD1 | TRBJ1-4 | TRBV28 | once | TGTGCCAGCAGTACCCGGACAGGGCTAAGTGAAAAACTGTTTTTT | CASSTRTGLSEKLFF
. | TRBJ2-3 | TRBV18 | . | TGTGCCAGCTCACCAGGGTTGAGATGGGCGGGCACAGATACGCAGTATTTT | CASSPGLRWAGTDTQYF
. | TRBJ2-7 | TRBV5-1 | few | TGCGCCAGCAGCCCCCGGGACTCAGGCTCCTACGAGCAGTACTTC | CASSPRDSGSYEQYF
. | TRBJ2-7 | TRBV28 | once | TGTGCCAGCAGTCCGGAGTTAGCCAGGGAGCAGTACTTC | CASSPELAREQYF
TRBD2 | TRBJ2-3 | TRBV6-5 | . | TGTGCCAGCAGTAAGGCTAGCGGGACAGATACGCAGTATTTT | CASSKASGTDTQYF
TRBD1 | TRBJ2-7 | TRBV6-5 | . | TGTGCCAGCCGCCAGGGACAGATCTACGAGCAGTACTTC | CASRQGQIYEQYF
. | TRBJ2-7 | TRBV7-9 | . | TGTGCCAGCAGCTTAGCTCCGGGAGTGCGGGAGCAGTACTTC | CASSLAPGVREQYF
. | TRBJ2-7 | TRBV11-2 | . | TGTGCCAGCAGCTTAGATCCTACGGGTTCCTACGAGCAGTACTTC | CASSLDPTGSYEQYF
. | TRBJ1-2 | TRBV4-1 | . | TGCGCCAGCAGCCAAGACAGGGAAATTGGCTACACCTTC | CASSQDREIGYTF
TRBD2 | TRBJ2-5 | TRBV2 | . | TGTGCCAGCAGTGAAGGTAGCGGGAGGAAACAAGAGACCCAGTACTTC | CASSEGSGRKQETQYF
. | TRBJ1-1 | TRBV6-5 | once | TGTGCCAGTAAAAGACAGGAAGCTTTCTTT | CASKRQEAFF
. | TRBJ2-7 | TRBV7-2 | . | TGTGCCAGCAGCCTAGCACCGGGACCAAACTACGAGCAGTACTTC | CASSLAPGPNYEQYF
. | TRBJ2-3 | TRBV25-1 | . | TGTGCCAGCAGTTTGACAGGCGGGGTAGGTGTGGCGCAGTATTTT | CASSLTGGVGVAQYF
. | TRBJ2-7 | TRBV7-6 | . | TGTGCCAGCAGCTTATTACAGGGTCAAAGCGAGCAGTACTTC | CASSLLQGQSEQYF
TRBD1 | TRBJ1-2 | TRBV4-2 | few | TGTGCCAGCAGCTTCCGGGACAGGGATTATGGCTACACCTTC | CASSFRDRDYGYTF
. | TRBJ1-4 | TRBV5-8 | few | TGTGCCAGCAGCCCAGGGTCAGCTAATGAAAAACTGTTTTTT | CASSPGSANEKLFF